The source of this T cell receptor beta chain is a study of shared clonotypes between healthy human individuals. Libraries were prepared by immunoSEQ multiplex PCR; TCRdb keeps only in-frame clonotypes and omits some of them. The sample has 2 million to 2.5 million clones, under 97% seen once. General study findings and limits: The study found lower generation probabilities in non-shared clonotypes than in those shared by all four donors. What naive subsets generally showed was a larger estimated richness than memory subsets showed.

As for this clone: What it recognizes is unknown.

The germline V gene encodes CDR1 ENHRY and CDR2 SYGVKD. The CDR3 runs 12 residues. V lost 8 bases and J lost 10, with 12 bases in between. What was sequenced was naive CD4+ T cells sorted from blood. Subset here: CD45RA+ positively selected. The origin of this receptor is a man between 18 and 35 years old in good health. The chain joins TRBV10-3 to TRBJ1-6, with D possibly TRBD1 on 6 matching bases. The CDR3 protein is CAIGEGGSPLHF. CDR3 coding DNA: TGTGCCATCGGCGAAGGGGGGTCACCCCTCCACTTT.